This T cell receptor (beta chain) stems from a study of CD8+ T cells in alopecia areata. Study-wide context: It was 6 to 18 months of tofacitinib, and then there were 6 months off drug. Study results and limitations: In scalp and blood, many expanded lesional clones persisted during tofacitinib. In lesional scalp, particularly from alopecia totalis/universalis, clonality was higher than in normal scalp.

CDR3 length equals 15 residues. V was pared by 5 bases and J by 4 bases, with 17 bases between. Per the germline V gene, CDR1 is SGHVS and CDR2 is FNYEAQ. Extraction and reverse transcription of RNA yielded cDNA as the sequencing template. Generated by immunoSEQ multiplex PCR, the TCRdb table keeps only in-frame clones and is missing some. The data contain approximately 130,000 clones, approximately 60% of them singletons. As for this clone: As yet, its antigen is unknown.

Treatment of the sample: oral pan-JAK inhibitor, 5-10 mg twice daily. This sequence was found in a human donor with alopecia areata. J is TRBJ2-5 and V is TRBV7-6; perhaps TRBD2 as D (7 bases). Sequences were derived from CD4+ T cells sorted from blood, sampled at week 4, from a patient treated with tofacitinib. CDR3 nucleotides: TGTGCCAGCAGCCCGACTCAGGGGAGGGGAGAGACCCAGTACTTC. Translation: CASSPTQGRGETQYF. The full variable domain, in which reference TRBV7-6 and TRBJ2-5 provide the parts outside the CDR3, is GAGVSQSPRYKVTKRGQDVALRCDPISGHVSLYWYRQALGQGPEFLTYFNYEAQQDKSGLPNDRFSAERPEGSISTLTIQRTEQRDSAMYRCASSPTQGRGETQYFGPGTRLLVL.